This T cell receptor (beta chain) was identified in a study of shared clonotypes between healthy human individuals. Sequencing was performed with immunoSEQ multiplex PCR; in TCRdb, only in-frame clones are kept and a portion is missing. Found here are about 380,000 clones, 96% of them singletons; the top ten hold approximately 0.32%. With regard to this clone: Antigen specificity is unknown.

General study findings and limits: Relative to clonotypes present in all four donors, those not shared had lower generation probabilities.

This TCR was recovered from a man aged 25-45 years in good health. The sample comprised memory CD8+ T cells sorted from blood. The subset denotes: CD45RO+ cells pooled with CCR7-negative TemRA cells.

The CDR3, as DNA: TGTGCCAGCCGGGAGGCGGATACGCAGTATTTT. This translates into CASREADTQYF. The genes are TRBV6-1 and TRBJ2-3; 7 nucleotides match TRBD2. With V trimmed by 8 bases and J by 6 bases, 2 bases remained unmatched. CDR1 is MNHNS, CDR2 SASEGT, per germline. The CDR3 extends over 11 amino acids.